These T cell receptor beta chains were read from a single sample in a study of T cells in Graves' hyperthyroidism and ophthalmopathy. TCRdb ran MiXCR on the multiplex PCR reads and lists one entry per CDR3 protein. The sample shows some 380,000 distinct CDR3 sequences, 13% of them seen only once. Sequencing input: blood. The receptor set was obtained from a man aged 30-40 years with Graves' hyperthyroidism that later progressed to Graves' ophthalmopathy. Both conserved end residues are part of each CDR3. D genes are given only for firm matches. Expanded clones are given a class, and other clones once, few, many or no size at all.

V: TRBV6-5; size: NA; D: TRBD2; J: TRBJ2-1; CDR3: CASSWAGGYNEQFF; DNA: TGTGCCAGCAGTTGGGCGGGGGGCTACAATGAGCAGTTCTTC
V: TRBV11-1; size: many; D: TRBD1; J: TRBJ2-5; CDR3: CASSLEGQGQETQYF; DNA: TGTGCCAGCAGCTTGGAAGGACAGGGCCAAGAGACCCAGTACTTC
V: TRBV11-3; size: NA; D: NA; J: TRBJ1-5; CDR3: CASSLAPYQPQHF; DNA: TGTGCCAGCAGCTTAGCCCCATATCAGCCCCAGCATTTT
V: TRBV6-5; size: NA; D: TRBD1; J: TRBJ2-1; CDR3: CASSYASGTGGENEQFF; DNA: TGTGCCAGCAGTTACGCCTCCGGGACAGGGGGCGAGAATGAGCAGTTCTTC
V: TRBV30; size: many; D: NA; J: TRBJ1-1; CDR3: CAWTLGSSYSEAFF; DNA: TGTGCCTGGACGCTTGGGAGCAGTTACAGTGAAGCTTTCTTT
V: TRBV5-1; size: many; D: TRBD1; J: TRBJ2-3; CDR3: CASSVIRGQGDTQYF; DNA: TGCGCCAGCAGCGTCATAAGGGGGCAAGGAGATACGCAGTATTTT
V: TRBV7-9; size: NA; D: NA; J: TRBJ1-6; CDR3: CASSFGGHGDSPLHF; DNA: TGTGCCAGCAGCTTCGGAGGGCATGGCGATTCACCCCTCCACTTT
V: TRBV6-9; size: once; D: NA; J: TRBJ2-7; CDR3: CASSYVAGSYEQYF; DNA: TGTGCCAGCAGTTACGTGGCCGGATCCTACGAGCAGTACTTC
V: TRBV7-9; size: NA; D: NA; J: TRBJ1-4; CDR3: CASSFHEESEKLFF; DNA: TGTGCCAGCAGCTTCCACGAAGAGTCTGAAAAACTGTTTTTT
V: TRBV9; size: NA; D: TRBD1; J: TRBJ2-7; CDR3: CASSPGTGVSAEQYF; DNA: TGTGCCAGCAGCCCCGGGACAGGGGTATCGGCCGAGCAGTACTTC
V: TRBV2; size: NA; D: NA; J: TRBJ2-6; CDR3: CASSDQGAGANVLTF; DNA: TGTGCCAGCAGTGATCAGGGAGCTGGGGCCAACGTCCTGACTTTC
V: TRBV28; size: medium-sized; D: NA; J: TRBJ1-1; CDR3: CASRRRFSTEAFF; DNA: TGTGCCAGCCGTCGGAGGTTCAGCACTGAAGCTTTCTTT
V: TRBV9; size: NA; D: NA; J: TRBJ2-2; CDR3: CASSGVNTGELFF; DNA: TGTGCCAGCAGCGGGGTGAACACCGGGGAGCTGTTTTTT
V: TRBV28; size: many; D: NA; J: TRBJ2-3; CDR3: CASSLGGVLTDTQYF; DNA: TGTGCCAGCAGTTTAGGCGGGGTACTCACAGATACGCAGTATTTT
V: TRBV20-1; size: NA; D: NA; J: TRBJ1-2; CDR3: CSARARVDYGYTF; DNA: TGCAGTGCTAGGGCCAGGGTGGACTATGGCTACACCTTC